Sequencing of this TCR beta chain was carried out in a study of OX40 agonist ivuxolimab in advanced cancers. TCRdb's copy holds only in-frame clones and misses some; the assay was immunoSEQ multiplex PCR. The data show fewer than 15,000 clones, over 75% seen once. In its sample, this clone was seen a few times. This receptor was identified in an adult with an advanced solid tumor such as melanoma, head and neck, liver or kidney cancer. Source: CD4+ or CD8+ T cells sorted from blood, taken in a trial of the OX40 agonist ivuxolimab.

The CDR3 sequence is CASNGEAYEQYF. The CDR3 region has the DNA TGCGCCAGCAATGGGGAAGCCTACGAGCAGTACTTC. This chain links TRBV10-2 with TRBJ2-7; no clear D gene. The CDR3 spans 12 residues. Between the trimmed V and J ends, which lost 7 bases and 2 bases, there was a span of 9 bases. The V gene's germline CDR1 is WSHSY and CDR2 SAAADI.